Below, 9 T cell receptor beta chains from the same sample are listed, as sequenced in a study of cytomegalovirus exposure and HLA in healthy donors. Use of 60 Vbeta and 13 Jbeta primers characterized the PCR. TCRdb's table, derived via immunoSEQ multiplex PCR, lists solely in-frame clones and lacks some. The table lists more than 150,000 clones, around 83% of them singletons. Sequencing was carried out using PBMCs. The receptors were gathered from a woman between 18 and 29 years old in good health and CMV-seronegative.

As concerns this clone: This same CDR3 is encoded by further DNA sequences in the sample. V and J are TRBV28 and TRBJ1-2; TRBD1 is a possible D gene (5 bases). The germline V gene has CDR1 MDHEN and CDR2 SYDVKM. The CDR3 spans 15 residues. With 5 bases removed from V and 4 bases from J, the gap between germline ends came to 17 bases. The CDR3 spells CASSAPGQGGYGYTF. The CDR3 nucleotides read TGTGCCAGCAGTGCCCCTGGGCAGGGCGGCTATGGCTACACCTTC.

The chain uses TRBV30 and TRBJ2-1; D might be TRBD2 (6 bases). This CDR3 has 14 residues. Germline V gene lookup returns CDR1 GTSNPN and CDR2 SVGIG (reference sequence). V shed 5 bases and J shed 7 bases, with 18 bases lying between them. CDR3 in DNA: TGTGCCTGGGGGGCGGGGTTGGCAAGGAATGAGCAGTTCTTC. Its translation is CAWGAGLARNEQFF.

The CDR3 protein is CASSPRAGDGYTF. The CDR3 DNA is TGTGCCAGCAGCCCACGGGCGGGGGATGGCTACACCTTC. The chain recombines TRBV7-2 with TRBJ1-2, with D perhaps matching TRBD1 (5 bases). Per germline, CDR1 SGHTA and CDR2 FQGNSA. The V and J ends lost 5 bases and 6 bases respectively, with 13 bases between them. There are 13 residues in the CDR3.

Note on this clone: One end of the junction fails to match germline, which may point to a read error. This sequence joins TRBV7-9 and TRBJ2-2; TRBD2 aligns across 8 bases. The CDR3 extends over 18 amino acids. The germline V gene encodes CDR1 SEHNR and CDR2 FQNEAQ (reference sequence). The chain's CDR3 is CSSSGVPSGPYRGGELFF. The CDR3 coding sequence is TGTTCCAGCTCAGGGGTCCCTAGCGGGCCCTATCGGGGCGGGGAGCTGTTTTTT. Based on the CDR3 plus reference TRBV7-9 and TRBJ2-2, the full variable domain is DTGVSQNPRHKITKRGQNVTFRCDPISEHNRLYWYRQTLGQGPEFLTYFQNEAQLEKSRLLSDRFSAERPKGSFSTLEIQRTEQGDSAMYLCSSSGVPSGPYRGGELFFGEGSRLTVL.

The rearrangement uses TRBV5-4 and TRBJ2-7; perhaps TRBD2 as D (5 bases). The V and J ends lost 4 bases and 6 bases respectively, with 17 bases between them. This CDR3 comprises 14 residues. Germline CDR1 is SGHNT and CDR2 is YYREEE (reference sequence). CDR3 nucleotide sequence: TGTGCCAGCAGCGCCATCGGACCCCGGGGCGAGCAGTACTTC. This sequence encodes CASSAIGPRGEQYF.

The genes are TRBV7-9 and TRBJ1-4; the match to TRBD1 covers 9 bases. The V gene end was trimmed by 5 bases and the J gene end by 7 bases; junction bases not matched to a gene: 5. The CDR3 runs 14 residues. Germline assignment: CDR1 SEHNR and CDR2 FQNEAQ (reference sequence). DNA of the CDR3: TGTGCCAGCAGCCTCACAGGGGGCGTTGAAAAACTGTTTTTT. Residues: CASSLTGGVEKLFF.

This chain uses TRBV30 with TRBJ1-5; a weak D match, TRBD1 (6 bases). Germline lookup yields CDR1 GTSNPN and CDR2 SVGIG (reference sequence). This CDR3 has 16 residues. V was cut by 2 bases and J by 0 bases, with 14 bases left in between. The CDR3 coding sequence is TGTGCCTGGAGTAGGGGGGGGACTTATAGCAATCAGCCCCAGCATTTT. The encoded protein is CAWSRGGTYSNQPQHF.

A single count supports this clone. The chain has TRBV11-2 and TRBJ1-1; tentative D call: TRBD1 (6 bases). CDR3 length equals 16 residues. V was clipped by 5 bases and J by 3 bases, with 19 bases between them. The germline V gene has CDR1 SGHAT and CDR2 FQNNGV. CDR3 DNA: TGTGCCAGCAGCCGTGAACGGGGGGCGGGAGACACTGAAGCTTTCTTT. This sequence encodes CASSRERGAGDTEAFF.

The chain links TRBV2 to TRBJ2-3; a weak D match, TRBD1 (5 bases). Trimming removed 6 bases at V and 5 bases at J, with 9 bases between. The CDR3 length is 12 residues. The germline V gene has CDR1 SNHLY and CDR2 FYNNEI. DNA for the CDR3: TGTGCCAGCAGCTACGACAGAGATACGCAGTATTTT. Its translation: CASSYDRDTQYF.